Presented here are 21 T cell receptor beta chains from one specimen sequenced in a study of T-cell memory formation after mild COVID-19. TCRdb independently ran MiXCR on the 5' RACE reads; one entry per CDR3 protein. The sample yields 550,000 to 600,000 distinct CDR3 sequences, roughly a fifth seen once. Material: PBMCs or a T cell subset sorted from them (not recorded which). These receptors were collected from an adult woman who had mild COVID-19 (a few samples of this study predate the infection). Cell type and time point are not known.

This chain connects TRBV29-1 to TRBJ1-1, with D tentatively TRBD1 (6 bases). The germline V gene has CDR1 SQVTM and CDR2 ANQGSEA. The CDR3 has 14 residues. V was clipped by 5 bases and J by 3 bases, with 16 bases between them. CDR3 loop: CSVLPLGGHTEAFF. The DNA of the CDR3 is TGCAGCGTTCTTCCTTTAGGGGGACACACTGAAGCTTTCTTT. Filled out from reference TRBV29-1 and TRBJ1-1, the complete variable domain reads SAVISQKPSRDICQRGTSLTIQCQVDSQVTMMFWYRQQPGQSLTLIATANQGSEATYESGFVIDKFPISRPNLTFSTLTVSNMSPEDSSIYLCSVLPLGGHTEAFFGQGTRLTVV.

This chain links TRBV5-1 with TRBJ1-3, with D hard to call. V was trimmed by 4 bases and J by 4 bases, leaving 9 bases between them. The germline CDR1 and CDR2 sequences are SGHRS and YFSETQ. The CDR3 extends over 13 amino acids. The CDR3 region is CASSAVPGNTIYF. The CDR3, as DNA: TGCGCCAGCAGCGCGGTACCAGGAAACACCATATATTTT.

This clonotype was recorded a few times. The chain is built from TRBV12-3 or TRBV12-4 and TRBJ2-7, with a weak D call TRBD2 (5 bases). V gave up 2 bases and J gave up 5 bases, with 16 bases separating them. The CDR3 has 15 residues. The CDR3 loop reads CASSLKVEVAHEQYF. The CDR3 DNA follows: TGTGCCAGCAGTTTAAAGGTGGAGGTCGCCCACGAGCAGTACTTC.

This clonotype was observed a few times. The chain joins TRBV29-1 to TRBJ2-7; D gene unclear. V gave up 4 bases and J gave up 3 bases, with 10 bases separating them. This CDR3 is 12 amino acids long. Germline V gene data show CDR1 as SQVTM and CDR2 as ANQGSEA. Written as DNA, the CDR3 is TGCAGCGTTGGTGAGAATTACTACGAGCAGTACTTC. Protein sequence: CSVGENYYEQYF.

This clonotype was seen many times. The CDR3 is CASSSFNEQFF. In nucleotides, the CDR3 is TGTGCCAGCAGTTCTTTCAATGAGCAGTTCTTC. J is TRBJ2-1 and V is TRBV27; D ambiguous. This CDR3 contains 11 residues. Per the germline V gene, CDR1 is MNHEY and CDR2 is SMNVEV (reference sequence). V was trimmed by 4 bases and J by 6 bases, leaving 4 bases between them.

This chain links TRBV7-9 with TRBJ1-2, with D perhaps matching TRBD1 (6 bases). Germline CDR1 reads SEHNR; CDR2 reads FQNEAQ (reference sequence). The ends were cut back, 1 base at V and 8 bases at J, with 14 bases in the middle. This CDR3 is 14 amino acids long. CDR3 nucleotide sequence: TGTGCCAGCAGCTTAGTGGGAACAGGGTACGGCTACACCTTC. It is translated as CASSLVGTGYGYTF.

This clonotype was detected only a few times. The chain carries TRBV7-8 and TRBJ2-5, with D possibly being TRBD1 or TRBD2 (5 bases each). The CDR3 length is 15 residues. V lost 6 bases, J lost 7 bases, and 21 bases lay in between. Germline V gene sequence: CDR1 SGHVS, CDR2 FQNEAQ. The CDR3 reads CASSPDSRAKGTQYF. The CDR3 DNA is TGTGCCAGCAGTCCGGACTCCAGGGCCAAGGGGACCCAGTACTTC.

The genes are TRBV19 and TRBJ2-2, with TRBD2 matching over 12 bases. Germline assignment: CDR1 LNHDA and CDR2 SQIVND (reference sequence). After removal of 7 bases from V and 6 bases from J, the junction contained 9 bases not matched to a gene. CDR3 length equals 16 residues. The CDR3 sequence is CASKASGGAGAGELFF. CDR3 bases: TGTGCCAGTAAGGCTAGCGGGGGGGCCGGAGCCGGGGAGCTGTTTTTT. The whole variable domain, filled in from reference TRBV19 and TRBJ2-2, reads DGGITQSPKYLFRKEGQNVTLSCEQNLNHDAMYWYRQDPGQGLRLIYYSQIVNDFQKGDIAEGYSVSREKKESFPLTVTSAQKNPTAFYLCASKASGGAGAGELFFGEGSRLTVL.

The CDR3 DNA reads as TGCGCCAGCAGCCAAGCACTAGGAACGAGCGATACGCAGTATTTT. It translates to CASSQALGTSDTQYF. This chain links TRBV4-3 with TRBJ2-3; possibly TRBD2 for D (5 bases). Trimming took off 1 base at V and 6 bases at J, with 14 bases between the two ends. The germline CDR1 and CDR2 sequences are LGHNA and YSLEER. CDR3 length: 15 amino acids.

Ten or more counts support this clonotype. This chain connects TRBV5-5 to TRBJ2-2, with TRBD2 as a possible D gene (5 bases). CDR3 length equals 15 residues. V gave up 0 bases and J gave up 2 bases, with 8 bases separating them. Germline V gene lookup returns CDR1 SGHKS and CDR2 YYEKEE (reference sequence). In DNA form, the CDR3 reads TGTGCCAGCAGCTTGGGACTATTAAACACCGGGGAGCTGTTTTTT. It translates to CASSLGLLNTGELFF. Full variable domain (rest looked up from reference TRBV5-5 and TRBJ2-2): DAGVTQSPTHLIKTRGQQVTLRCSPISGHKSVSWYQQVLGQGPQFIFQYYEKEERGRGNFPDRFSARQFPNYSSELNVNALLLGDSALYLCASSLGLLNTGELFFGEGSRLTVL.

This clonotype was detected only a few times. The junction does not match germline at one end; this may be a read error. This sequence joins TRBV29-1 and TRBJ1-2; D remains unclear. CDR3 length: 12 residues. Germline V gives CDR1 SQVTM, CDR2 ANQGSEA. In DNA form, the CDR3 reads TGCAGCGTGGAAGGGTCTAACTATGGCTACACCTTC. Its translation: CSVEGSNYGYTF.

The chain couples TRBV21-1 to TRBJ1-2. TRBV21-1 corresponds to a pseudogene. The CDR3 is 13 amino acids. The CDR3 DNA sequence: TGTGCCAGCAGGCACGTATCGGCCTATGGCTACACCTTC. It encodes CASRHVSAYGYTF.

The chain is built from TRBV6-6 and TRBJ2-3, with TRBD2 matching over 7 bases. Germline-derived CDR1 and CDR2 are MNHNY and SVGAGI (reference sequence). With V trimmed by 2 bases and J by 2 bases, 10 bases remained unmatched. The CDR3 totals 17 residues. CDR3 coding DNA: TGTGCCAGCAGTTACATTGGAACTAGCGCTTTCACAGATACGCAGTATTTT. Residues: CASSYIGTSAFTDTQYF.

This clonotype has ten or more counts. The chain employs TRBV7-9 and TRBJ2-2; TRBD2 aligns across 10 bases. Germline lookup yields CDR1 SEHNR and CDR2 FQNEAQ (reference sequence). The CDR3 is 16 amino acids. J was trimmed by 5 bases and V by 3 bases; bases with no gene match: 6. The chain's CDR3 is CASSFGAGGPTGELFF. CDR3 nucleotide sequence: TGTGCCAGCAGCTTCGGAGCGGGGGGGCCGACCGGGGAGCTGTTTTTT.

This clonotype was counted a few times. V and J are TRBV30 and TRBJ1-5; D might be TRBD1 (6 bases). V lost 8 bases, J lost 3 bases, and 14 bases lay in between. Germline V lookup: CDR1 GTSNPN, CDR2 SVGIG (reference sequence). CDR3 size: 13 residues. CDR3 coding DNA: TGTGCCCTCAGCAGGGGTAACAATCAGCCCCAGCATTTT. Translating gives CALSRGNNQPQHF. Variable domain in full (rest from reference TRBV30 and TRBJ1-5): SQTIHQWPATLVQPVGSPLSLECTVEGTSNPNLYWYRQAAGRGLQLLFYSVGIGQISSEVPQNLSASRPQDRQFILSSKKLLLSDSGFYLCALSRGNNQPQHFGDGTRLSIL.

The chain carries TRBV10-3 and TRBJ2-7; 8 nucleotides match TRBD1. The ends lost 4 bases at V and 3 bases at J; junction bases unmatched: 5. The CDR3 totals 14 residues. Germline values: CDR1 ENHRY, CDR2 SYGVKD. The CDR3 nucleotides are TGTGCCATCAGTGGACCGGGACAGGTCTACGAGCAGTACTTC. Protein product: CAISGPGQVYEQYF.

This clonotype was counted a few times. This rearrangement joins TRBV6-5 to TRBJ2-7; 8 bases map to TRBD1. The CDR3 is made up of 15 amino acids. Germline loops: CDR1 MNHEY, CDR2 SVGAGI. J gave up 3 bases and V 0 bases, and 4 bases lay outside the gene matches. Written as DNA, the CDR3 is TGTGCCAGCAGTTACTCGTACAGGGGGTACTACGAGCAGTACTTC. This encodes CASSYSYRGYYEQYF.

V usage is TRBV7-2 and J usage is TRBJ2-3, with 7 bases identical to TRBD2. The CDR3 contains 14 residues. Per the germline V gene, CDR1 is SGHTA and CDR2 is FQGNSA. J gave up 3 bases and V 6 bases, and 6 bases lay outside the gene matches. The CDR3 reads CASRTAGLTDTQYF. The CDR3, as DNA: TGTGCCAGCAGAACAGCGGGACTTACAGATACGCAGTATTTT.

This clonotype was counted between two and nine times. The CDR3 coding sequence is TGCAGTGCTACCAAAACCGGGCGGGACTATGGGTACGAGCAGTACTTC. Its protein is CSATKTGRDYGYEQYF. The chain is built from TRBV20-1 and TRBJ2-7; the match to TRBD2 covers 7 bases. CDR3 length equals 16 residues. Trimming took 4 bases from V and 4 from J; bases not matched to a gene: 16. CDR1 is DFQATT and CDR2 is SNEGSKA in the germline V gene (reference sequence).

The V gene is TRBV6-6, the J gene TRBJ2-2; D unclear. The CDR3 has 17 residues. Germline CDR1 MNHNY, CDR2 SVGAGI (reference sequence). V dropped 0 bases and J dropped 1 base, with 12 bases sitting between them. The DNA of the CDR3 is TGTGCCAGCAGTTACTCGATGTACTTACAGAACACCGGGGAGCTGTTTTTT. The encoded protein is CASSYSMYLQNTGELFF.

Of note for this clonotype: It may be a read error: a sequence one base away is much more abundant. The chain links TRBV7-9 to TRBJ2-7; TRBD1 agrees at 8 bases. This CDR3 has 15 residues. Germline values: CDR1 SEHNR, CDR2 FQNEAQ (reference sequence). The CDR3 is CASSLEGTGYYDQYF. CDR3 nucleotides: TGTGCCAGCAGCTTAGAAGGGACAGGTTACTACGATCAGTACTTC.